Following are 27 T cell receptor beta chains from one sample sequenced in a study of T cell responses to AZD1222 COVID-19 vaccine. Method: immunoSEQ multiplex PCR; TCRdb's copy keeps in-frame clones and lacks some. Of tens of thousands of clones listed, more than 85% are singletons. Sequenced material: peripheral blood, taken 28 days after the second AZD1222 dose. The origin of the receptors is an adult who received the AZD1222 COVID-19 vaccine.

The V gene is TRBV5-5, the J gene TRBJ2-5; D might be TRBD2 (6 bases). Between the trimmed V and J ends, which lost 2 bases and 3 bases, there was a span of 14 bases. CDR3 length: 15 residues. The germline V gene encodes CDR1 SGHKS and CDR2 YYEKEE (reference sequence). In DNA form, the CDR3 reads TGTGCCAGCAGCTTTGTGCGGGGCGAAAAAGAGACCCAGTACTTC. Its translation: CASSFVRGEKETQYF.

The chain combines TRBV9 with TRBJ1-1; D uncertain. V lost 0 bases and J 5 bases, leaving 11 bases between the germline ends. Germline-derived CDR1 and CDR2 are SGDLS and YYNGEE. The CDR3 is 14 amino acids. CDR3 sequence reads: CASSVGSGETEAFF. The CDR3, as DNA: TGTGCCAGCAGCGTAGGGTCGGGAGAAACTGAAGCTTTCTTT.

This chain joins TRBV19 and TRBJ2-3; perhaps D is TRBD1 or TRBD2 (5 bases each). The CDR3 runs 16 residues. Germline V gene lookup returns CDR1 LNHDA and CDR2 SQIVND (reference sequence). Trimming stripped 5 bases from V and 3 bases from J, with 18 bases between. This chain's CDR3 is CASSGTGVTETDTQYF. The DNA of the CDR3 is TGTGCCAGTAGTGGAACCGGGGTGACAGAGACAGATACGCAGTATTTT.

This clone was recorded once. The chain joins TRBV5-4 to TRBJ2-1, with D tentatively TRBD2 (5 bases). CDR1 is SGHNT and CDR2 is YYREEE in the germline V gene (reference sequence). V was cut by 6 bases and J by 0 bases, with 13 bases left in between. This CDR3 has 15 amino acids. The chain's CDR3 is CASTQAESSYNEQFF. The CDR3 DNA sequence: TGTGCCAGCACCCAAGCGGAAAGCTCCTACAATGAGCAGTTCTTC. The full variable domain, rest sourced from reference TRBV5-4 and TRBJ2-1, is ETGVTQSPTHLIKTRGQQVTLRCSSQSGHNTVSWYQQALGQGPQFIFQYYREEENGRGNFPPRFSGLQFPNYSSELNVNALELDDSALYLCASTQAESSYNEQFFGPGTRLTVL.

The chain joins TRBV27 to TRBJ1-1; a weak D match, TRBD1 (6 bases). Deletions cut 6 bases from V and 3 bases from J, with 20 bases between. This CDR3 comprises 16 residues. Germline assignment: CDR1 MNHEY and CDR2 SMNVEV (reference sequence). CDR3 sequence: CASSTPMGAPHTEAFF. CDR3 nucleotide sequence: TGTGCCAGCAGCACACCAATGGGGGCCCCCCACACTGAAGCTTTCTTT.

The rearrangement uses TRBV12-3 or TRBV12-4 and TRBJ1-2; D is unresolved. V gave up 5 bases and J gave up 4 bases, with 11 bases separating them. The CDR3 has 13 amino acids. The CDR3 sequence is CASSQEDVYGYTF. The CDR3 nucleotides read TGTGCCAGCAGTCAAGAGGACGTCTATGGCTACACCTTC.

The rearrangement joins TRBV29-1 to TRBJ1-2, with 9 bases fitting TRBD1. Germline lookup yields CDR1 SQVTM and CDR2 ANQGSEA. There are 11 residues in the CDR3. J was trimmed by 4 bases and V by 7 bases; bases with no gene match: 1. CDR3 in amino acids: CSGGQGYGYTF. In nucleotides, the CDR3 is TGCAGCGGGGGACAGGGCTATGGCTACACCTTC.

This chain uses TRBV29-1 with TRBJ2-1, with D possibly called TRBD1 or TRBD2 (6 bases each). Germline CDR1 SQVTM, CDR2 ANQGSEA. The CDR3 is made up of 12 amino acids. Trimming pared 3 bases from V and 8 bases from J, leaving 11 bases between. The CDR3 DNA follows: TGCAGCGTTGACAGGGGAGGCGATGAGCAGTTCTTC. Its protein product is CSVDRGGDEQFF.

The CDR3 sequence: CASSLGTSGSYEQYF. Written as DNA, the CDR3 is TGTGCCAGCAGCCTAGGGACTAGCGGGTCCTACGAGCAGTACTTC. The V gene is TRBV7-8, the J gene TRBJ2-7; 12 bases align to TRBD2. With V trimmed by 5 bases and J by 1 base, 3 bases remained unmatched. Germline V CDR1 and CDR2: SGHVS, FQNEAQ. The CDR3 sequence is 15 residues long.

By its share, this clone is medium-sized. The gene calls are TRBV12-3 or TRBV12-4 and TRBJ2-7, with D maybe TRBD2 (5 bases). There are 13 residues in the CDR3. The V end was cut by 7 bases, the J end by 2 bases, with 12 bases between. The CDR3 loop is CASTTAAPYEQYF. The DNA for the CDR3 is TGTGCCAGCACCACAGCGGCCCCCTACGAGCAGTACTTC.

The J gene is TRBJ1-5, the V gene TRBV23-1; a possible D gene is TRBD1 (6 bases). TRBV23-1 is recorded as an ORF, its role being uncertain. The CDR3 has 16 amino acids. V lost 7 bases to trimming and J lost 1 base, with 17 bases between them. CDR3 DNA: TGCGCCAGCACGCGAGAGGGGGTTAGGAGCAATCAGCCCCAGCATTTT. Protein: CASTREGVRSNQPQHF.

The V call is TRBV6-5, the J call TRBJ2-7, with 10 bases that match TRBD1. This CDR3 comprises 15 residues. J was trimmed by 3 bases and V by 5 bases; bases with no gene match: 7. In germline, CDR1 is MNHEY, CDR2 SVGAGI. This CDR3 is CASSPGTGAYYEQYF. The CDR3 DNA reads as TGTGCCAGCAGTCCCGGGACAGGGGCCTACTACGAGCAGTACTTC.

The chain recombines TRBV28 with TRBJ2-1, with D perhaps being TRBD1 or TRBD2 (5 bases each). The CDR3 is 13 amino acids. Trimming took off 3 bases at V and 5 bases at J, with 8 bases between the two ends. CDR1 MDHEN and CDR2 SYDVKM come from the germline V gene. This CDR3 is CASSFRGDNEQFF. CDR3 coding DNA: TGTGCCAGCAGTTTCAGAGGGGACAATGAGCAGTTCTTC.

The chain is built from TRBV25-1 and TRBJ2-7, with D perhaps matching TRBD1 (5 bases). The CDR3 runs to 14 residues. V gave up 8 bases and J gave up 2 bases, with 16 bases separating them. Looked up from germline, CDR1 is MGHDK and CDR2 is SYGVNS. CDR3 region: CASSEGATPYEQYF. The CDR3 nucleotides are TGTGCCAGCTCGGAAGGGGCCACACCCTACGAGCAGTACTTC.

CDR3 sequence: CASSQAPGFSTEAFF. CDR3 coding DNA: TGCGCCAGCAGCCAAGCTCCGGGTTTCAGCACTGAAGCTTTCTTT. The chain couples TRBV4-1 to TRBJ1-1, with D unclear. Trimming pared 1 base from V and 4 bases from J, leaving 13 bases between. This CDR3 is 15 amino acids long. Germline-derived CDR1 and CDR2 are MGHRA and YSYEKL.

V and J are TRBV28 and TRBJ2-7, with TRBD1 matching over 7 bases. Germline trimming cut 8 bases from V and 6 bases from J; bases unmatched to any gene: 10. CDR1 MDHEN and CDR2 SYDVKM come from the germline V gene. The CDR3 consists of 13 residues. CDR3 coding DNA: TGTGCCAGCCGCAACAGGGGACCGCGCGAGCAGTACTTC. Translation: CASRNRGPREQYF.

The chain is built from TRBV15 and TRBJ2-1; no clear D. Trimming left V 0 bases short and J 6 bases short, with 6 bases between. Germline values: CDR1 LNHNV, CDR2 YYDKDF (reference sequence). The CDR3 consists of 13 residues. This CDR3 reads CATSRDFTNEQFF. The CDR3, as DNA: TGTGCCACCAGCAGAGATTTTACCAATGAGCAGTTCTTC.

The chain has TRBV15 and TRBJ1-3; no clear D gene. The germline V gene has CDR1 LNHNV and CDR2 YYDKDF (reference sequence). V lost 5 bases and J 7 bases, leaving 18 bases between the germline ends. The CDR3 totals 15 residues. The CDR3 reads CATSVDNGLGNTIYF. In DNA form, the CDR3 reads TGTGCCACCAGCGTAGACAACGGGTTAGGGAACACCATATATTTT.

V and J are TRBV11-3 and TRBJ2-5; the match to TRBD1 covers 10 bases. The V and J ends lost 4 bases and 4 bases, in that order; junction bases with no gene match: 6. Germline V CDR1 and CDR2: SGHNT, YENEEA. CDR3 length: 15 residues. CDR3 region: CASSSRTGGGETQYF. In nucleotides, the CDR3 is TGTGCCAGCAGCTCGAGGACAGGGGGGGGAGAGACCCAGTACTTC.

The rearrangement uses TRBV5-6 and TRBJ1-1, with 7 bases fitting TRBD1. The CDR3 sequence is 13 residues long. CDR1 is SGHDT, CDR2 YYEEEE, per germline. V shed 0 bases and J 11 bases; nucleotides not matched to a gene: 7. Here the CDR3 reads CASSLGRQGAAFF. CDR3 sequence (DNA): TGTGCCAGCAGCTTGGGACGACAGGGAGCCGCTTTCTTT.

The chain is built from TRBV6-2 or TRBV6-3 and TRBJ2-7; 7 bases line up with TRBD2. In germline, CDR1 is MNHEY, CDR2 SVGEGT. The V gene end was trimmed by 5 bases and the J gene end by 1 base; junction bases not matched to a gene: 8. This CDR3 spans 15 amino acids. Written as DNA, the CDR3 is TGTGCCAGCAGTAATAGACTAGCTGAATCCTACGAGCAGTACTTC. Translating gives CASSNRLAESYEQYF.

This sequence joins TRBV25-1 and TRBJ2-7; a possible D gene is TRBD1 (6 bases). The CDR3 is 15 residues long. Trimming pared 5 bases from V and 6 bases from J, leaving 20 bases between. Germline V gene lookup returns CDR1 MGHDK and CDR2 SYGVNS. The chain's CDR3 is CASSTVGRGRSEQYF. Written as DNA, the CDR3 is TGTGCCAGCAGTACCGTGGGCAGGGGACGCTCCGAGCAGTACTTC.

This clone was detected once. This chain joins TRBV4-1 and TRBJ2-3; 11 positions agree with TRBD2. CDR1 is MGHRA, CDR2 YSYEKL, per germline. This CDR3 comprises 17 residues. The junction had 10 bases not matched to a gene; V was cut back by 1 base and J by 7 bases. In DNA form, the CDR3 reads TGCGCCAGCAGCCAAGGCTTGCGACTAGCGGGGACCCATACGCAGTATTTT. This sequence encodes CASSQGLRLAGTHTQYF.

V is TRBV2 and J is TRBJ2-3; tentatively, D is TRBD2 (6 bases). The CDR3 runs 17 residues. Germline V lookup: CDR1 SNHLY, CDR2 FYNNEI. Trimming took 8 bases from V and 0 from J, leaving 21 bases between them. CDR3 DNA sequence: TGTGCCAGCCTCCGAAATGACCTAGCGTCTAGCACAGATACGCAGTATTTT. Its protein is CASLRNDLASSTDTQYF. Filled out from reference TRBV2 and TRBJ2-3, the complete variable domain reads EPEVTQTPSHQVTQMGQEVILRCVPISNHLYFYWYRQILGQKVEFLVSFYNNEISEKSEIFDDQFSVERPDGSNFTLKIRSTKLEDSAMYFCASLRNDLASSTDTQYFGPGTRLTVL.

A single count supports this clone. As DNA, the CDR3 is TGTGCCAGCAGCTTAGATGTAGGAGCCCCGGTCACCGGGGAGCTGTTTTTT. Translating it yields CASSLDVGAPVTGELFF. The genes are TRBV7-7 and TRBJ2-2; unclear D gene. V was cut by 1 base and J by 4 bases, with 16 bases left in between. Looked up from germline, CDR1 is SSHAT and CDR2 is FNYEAQ (reference sequence). The CDR3 has 17 residues.

CDR3 region: CASSEFRLENEKLFF. In nucleotides, the CDR3 is TGTGCCAGCAGTGAATTTCGGCTGGAAAATGAAAAACTGTTTTTT. This chain connects TRBV25-1 to TRBJ1-4; no definite D call. V was shortened by 1 base and J by 5 bases, with 11 bases between the two germline ends. CDR1 is MGHDK and CDR2 is SYGVNS in the germline V gene. There are 15 residues in the CDR3.

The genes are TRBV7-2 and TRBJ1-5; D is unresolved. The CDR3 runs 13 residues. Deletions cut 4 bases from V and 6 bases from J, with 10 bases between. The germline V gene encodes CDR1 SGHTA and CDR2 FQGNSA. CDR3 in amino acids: CASSSDAAQPQHF. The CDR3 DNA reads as TGTGCCAGCAGCTCCGACGCGGCTCAGCCCCAGCATTTT.